A single sample is the source of the 19 T cell receptor beta chains below, sequenced in a study of blood T cell repertoires in COVID-19. Profiling relied on immunoSEQ multiplex PCR, and the TCRdb table lists in-frame clones only, not all of them. The table has about 89,000 clones, 78% seen once; the top ten hold less than 7%. Sequences were obtained from peripheral blood. Receptors originate from a man aged 70-80 years with COVID-19, enrolled during active disease.

The table lists this clone with a count of one. The J gene is TRBJ2-1, the V gene TRBV10-2; 11 bases agree with TRBD2. J lost 8 bases, V lost 0 bases, and 3 bases had no gene match. The CDR3 runs to 15 residues. Germline assignment: CDR1 WSHSY and CDR2 SAAADI. The CDR3 loop reads CASSESTSGKDEQFF. In DNA, the CDR3 is TGCGCCAGCAGTGAGTCGACTAGCGGGAAGGATGAGCAGTTCTTC.

V gene TRBV6-5 combines with J gene TRBJ1-4; perhaps TRBD1 as D (6 bases). The CDR3 length is 16 residues. Germline V lookup: CDR1 MNHEY, CDR2 SVGAGI. V was cut by 0 bases and J by 4 bases, with 12 bases left in between. The CDR3 nucleotides read TGTGCCAGCAGTTACTCTTCAGGGGTCGGTAATGAAAAACTGTTTTTT. Amino acids: CASSYSSGVGNEKLFF.

CDR3 sequence (DNA): TGTGCCAGCAGTGTCGGGACTCCCAAGGGGGAGCTGTTTTTT. This sequence encodes CASSVGTPKGELFF. The genes are TRBV2 and TRBJ2-2, with D perhaps TRBD2 (6 bases). This CDR3 has 14 residues. Germline V gene lookup returns CDR1 SNHLY and CDR2 FYNNEI. Trimming took 4 bases from V and 8 from J, leaving 14 bases between them.

The rearrangement links TRBV29-1 to TRBJ1-4, with 9 positions matching TRBD1. This CDR3 spans 16 amino acids. V trimming: 6 bases; J trimming: 8 bases; junction bases outside the gene matches: 16. Germline loops: CDR1 SQVTM, CDR2 ANQGSEA. The chain's CDR3 is CSVAAQILDRGEKLFF. The CDR3 nucleotides are TGCAGCGTCGCAGCGCAGATCCTGGACAGGGGAGAAAAACTGTTTTTT.

This chain uses TRBV5-5 with TRBJ1-5; D is possibly TRBD1 (6 bases). The CDR3 loop spans 16 amino acids. Germline V CDR1 and CDR2: SGHKS, YYEKEE (reference sequence). Trimming stripped 4 bases from V and 0 bases from J, with 14 bases between. CDR3 region: CASSTTGIYSNQPQHF. The CDR3 region has the DNA TGTGCCAGCAGCACCACAGGGATATATAGCAATCAGCCCCAGCATTTT.

V gene TRBV6-6 combines with J gene TRBJ1-3; possibly TRBD1 for D (6 bases). CDR3 length: 15 residues. Per germline, CDR1 MNHNY and CDR2 SVGAGI (reference sequence). V lost 6 bases and J lost 5, with 17 bases in between. CDR3 nucleotides: TGTGCCAGCAGAACATGGGAACAGGGTAGAAACACCATATATTTT. Protein sequence: CASRTWEQGRNTIYF.

The rearrangement joins TRBV7-6 to TRBJ2-1; D is uncertain. The CDR3 is 14 residues long. Trimming took off 5 bases at V and 3 bases at J, with 11 bases between the two ends. Germline loops: CDR1 SGHVS, CDR2 FNYEAQ. In nucleotides, the CDR3 is TGTGCCAGCAGCCCGATGACATTCTACAATGAGCAGTTCTTC. The encoded protein is CASSPMTFYNEQFF.

The genes are TRBV4-1 and TRBJ2-7, with 10 bases fitting TRBD1. Germline V lookup: CDR1 MGHRA, CDR2 YSYEKL. This CDR3 is built from 15 residues. J gave up 3 bases and V 5 bases, and 7 bases lay outside the gene matches. The CDR3: CASSAGQGKVYEQYF. The CDR3 DNA sequence: TGCGCCAGCAGCGCGGGACAGGGGAAGGTCTACGAGCAGTACTTC.

The rearrangement links TRBV20-1 to TRBJ2-3; D not resolved. In germline, CDR1 is DFQATT, CDR2 SNEGSKA (reference sequence). Trimming removed 4 bases from V and 6 bases from J, with 8 bases in between. The CDR3 sequence is 11 residues long. DNA of the CDR3: TGCAGTGCTATCCACCGGGATACGCAGTATTTT. It encodes CSAIHRDTQYF.

The chain uses TRBV7-3 and TRBJ1-3, with D unresolved. The CDR3 covers 15 residues. Trimming removed 5 bases at V and 0 bases at J, with 11 bases between. Per the germline V gene, CDR1 is SGHTA and CDR2 is FQGTGA. As DNA, the CDR3 is TGTGCCAGCAGCGCCACTAGCAACTCTGGAAACACCATATATTTT. This codes for CASSATSNSGNTIYF.

The V call is TRBV18, the J call TRBJ2-6; D perhaps matches TRBD1 (6 bases). CDR1 is KGHSH, CDR2 LQKENI, per germline. Deletions cut 4 bases from V and 2 bases from J, with 6 bases between. The CDR3 loop spans 14 amino acids. The CDR3 is CASSQGAGANVLTF. In DNA, the CDR3 is TGTGCCAGCTCACAGGGGGCTGGGGCCAACGTCCTGACTTTC.

This clone was observed a handful of times. V gene TRBV28 combines with J gene TRBJ1-4; the match to TRBD1 covers 7 bases. CDR1 and CDR2 (germline): MDHEN, SYDVKM. V lost 4 bases and J lost 6; bases outside the gene matches: 8. This CDR3 comprises 15 residues. The CDR3 bases are TGTGCCAGCAGTTCTCTGGCGACAGGGTATGAAAAACTGTTTTTT. It encodes CASSSLATGYEKLFF.

This chain connects TRBV6-2 or TRBV6-3 to TRBJ1-2; D not resolved. The CDR3 extends over 17 amino acids. Looked up from germline, CDR1 is MNHEY and CDR2 is SVGEGT. Deletions cut 0 bases from V and 4 bases from J, with 18 bases between. The CDR3 DNA reads TGTGCCAGCAGTTACTCGACTTACCGGGAGCCTTCCTATGGCTACACCTTC. Translated: CASSYSTYREPSYGYTF.

The chain uses TRBV7-2 and TRBJ1-4; tentatively, D is TRBD1 (5 bases). The CDR3 has 15 residues. CDR1 is SGHTA and CDR2 is FQGNSA in the germline V gene. Trimming shortened V by 1 base and J by 3 bases, and 9 bases separated the two germline ends. This CDR3 reads CASSLVGGANEKLFF. CDR3 bases: TGTGCCAGCAGCTTAGTGGGGGGGGCTAATGAAAAACTGTTTTTT.

J is TRBJ1-1 and V is TRBV7-3; TRBD1 is a possible D gene (5 bases). Germline CDR1 and CDR2: SGHTA and FQGTGA. This CDR3 comprises 14 residues. Between the trimmed V and J ends, which lost 3 bases and 3 bases, there was a span of 11 bases. The CDR3 DNA sequence: TGTGCCAGCAGCTTCATCGGGGGGGACACTGAAGCTTTCTTT. Its translation is CASSFIGGDTEAFF.

This clone was found a few times. The genes are TRBV12-3 or TRBV12-4 and TRBJ1-4, with 7 nucleotides matching TRBD1. The V segment lost 6 bases and the J segment 7 bases; nucleotides outside the gene matches: 5. This CDR3 comprises 13 residues. CDR3 DNA: TGTGCCAGCAGACAGGGGATAGGTGAAAAACTGTTTTTT. It specifies CASRQGIGEKLFF.

J is TRBJ2-5 and V is TRBV24-1; D may be TRBD1 (6 bases). Germline CDR1 KGHDR, CDR2 SFDVKD. V lost 6 bases, J lost 0 bases, and 13 bases lay in between. The CDR3 consists of 15 residues. In DNA, the CDR3 is TGTGCCACCAGTCGAAGGGGGAGCTACCAAGAGACCCAGTACTTC. Translated, it gives CATSRRGSYQETQYF.

The rearrangement links TRBV6-5 to TRBJ1-2, with a possible D match to TRBD1 (6 bases). Trimming shortened V by 6 bases and J by 6 bases, and 14 bases separated the two germline ends. Germline CDR1 is MNHEY and CDR2 is SVGAGI. CDR3 length: 13 amino acids. The CDR3 protein is CASSADRRNGYTF. The CDR3 nucleotides read TGTGCCAGCAGCGCCGACAGGAGGAATGGCTACACCTTC.

This clone was seen only once. V and J are TRBV18 and TRBJ2-4, with 12 bases fitting TRBD1. Germline CDR1 and CDR2: KGHSH and LQKENI. Unmatched junction bases numbered 3, after V lost 3 bases and J lost 6 bases. The CDR3 has 15 amino acids. Here the CDR3 reads CASSPGTGGGNIQYF. The CDR3, as DNA: TGTGCCAGCTCACCCGGGACAGGGGGCGGAAACATTCAGTACTTC.